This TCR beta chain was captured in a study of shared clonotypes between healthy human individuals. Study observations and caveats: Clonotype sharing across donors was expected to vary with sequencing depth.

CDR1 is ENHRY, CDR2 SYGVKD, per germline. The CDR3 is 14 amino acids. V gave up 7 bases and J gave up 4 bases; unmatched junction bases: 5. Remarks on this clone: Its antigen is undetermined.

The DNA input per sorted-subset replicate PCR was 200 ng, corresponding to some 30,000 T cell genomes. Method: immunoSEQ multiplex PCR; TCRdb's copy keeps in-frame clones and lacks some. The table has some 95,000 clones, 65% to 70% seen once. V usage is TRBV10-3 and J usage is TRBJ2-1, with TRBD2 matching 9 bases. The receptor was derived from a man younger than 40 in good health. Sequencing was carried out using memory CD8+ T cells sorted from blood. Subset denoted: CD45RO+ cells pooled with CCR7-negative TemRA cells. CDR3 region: CAIKNLAGYNEQFF. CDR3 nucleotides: TGTGCCATCAAGAACCTAGCGGGATACAATGAGCAGTTCTTC.